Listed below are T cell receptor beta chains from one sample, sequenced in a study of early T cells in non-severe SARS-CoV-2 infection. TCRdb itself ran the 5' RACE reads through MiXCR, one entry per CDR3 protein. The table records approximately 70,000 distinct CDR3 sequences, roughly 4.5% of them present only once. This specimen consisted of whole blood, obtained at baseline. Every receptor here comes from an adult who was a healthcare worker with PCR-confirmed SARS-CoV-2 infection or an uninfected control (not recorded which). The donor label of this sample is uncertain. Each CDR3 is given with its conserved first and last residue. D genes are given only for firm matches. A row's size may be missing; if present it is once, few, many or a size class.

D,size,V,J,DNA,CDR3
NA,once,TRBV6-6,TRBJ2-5,TGTGCCAGCAGGCTGGCGAGGACCCAGTACTTC,CASRLARTQYF
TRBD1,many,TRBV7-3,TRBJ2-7,TGTGCCAGCAGCTCCGCAGGGGACAGGTCCTACGAGCAGTACTTC,CASSSAGDRSYEQYF
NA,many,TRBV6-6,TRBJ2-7,TGTGCCAGCAGAAGGGTGGAGGGGTGGTACGAGCAGTACTTC,CASRRVEGWYEQYF
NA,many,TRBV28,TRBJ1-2,TGTGCCACCCTTAACCCGGGGACCTACTATGGCTACACCTTC,CATLNPGTYYGYTF
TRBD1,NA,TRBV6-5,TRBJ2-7,TGTGCCAGCAGTAAGGGGGCCGGGACCCAGTACGAGCAGTACTTC,CASSKGAGTQYEQYF
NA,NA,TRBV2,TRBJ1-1,TGTGCCAGCAGTAACAGCAGGGAGTACACTGAAGCTTTCTTT,CASSNSREYTEAFF
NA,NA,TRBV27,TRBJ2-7,TGTGCCAGCAGTTTCCGGAATCTAGCCGGCACGGGTGAGCAGTACTTC,CASSFRNLAGTGEQYF
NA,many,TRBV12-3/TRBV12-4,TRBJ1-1,TGTGCCAGCCGTCTTGCGACAGCCGAAGCTTTCTTT,CASRLATAEAFF
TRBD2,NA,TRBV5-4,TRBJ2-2,TGTGCCAGCAGCTTTACCCGCGGGGGGGCCGCCGGGGAGCTGTTTTTT,CASSFTRGGAAGELFF
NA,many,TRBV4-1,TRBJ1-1,TGCGCCAGCAGCACCCTTGACAGGAATGAAGCTTTCTTT,CASSTLDRNEAFF